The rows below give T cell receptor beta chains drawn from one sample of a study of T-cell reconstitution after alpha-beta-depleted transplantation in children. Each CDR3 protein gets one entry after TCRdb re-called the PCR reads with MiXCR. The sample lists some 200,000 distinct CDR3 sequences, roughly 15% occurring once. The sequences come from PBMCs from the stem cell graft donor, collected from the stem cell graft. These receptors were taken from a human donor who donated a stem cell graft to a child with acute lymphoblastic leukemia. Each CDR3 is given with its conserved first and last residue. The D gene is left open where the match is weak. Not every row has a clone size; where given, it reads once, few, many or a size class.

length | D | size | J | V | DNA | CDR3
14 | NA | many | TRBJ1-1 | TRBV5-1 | TGCGCCAGCAGCTTTTCGGGGGTGAACACTGAAGCTTTCTTT | CASSFSGVNTEAFF
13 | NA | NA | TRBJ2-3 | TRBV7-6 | TGTGCCAGCAGCCAAGGGGCGGGAGATACGCAGTATTTT | CASSQGAGDTQYF
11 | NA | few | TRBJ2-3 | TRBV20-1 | TGCAGTGCCGGTTTGACAGATACGCAGTATTTT | CSAGLTDTQYF
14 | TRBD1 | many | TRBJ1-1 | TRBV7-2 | TGTGCCAGCAGCCCTCACAGGGGTGGCACTGAAGCTTTCTTT | CASSPHRGGTEAFF
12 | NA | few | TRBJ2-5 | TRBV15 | TGTGCCACCAGCAGAGATCGAGGGTCCCAGTACTTC | CATSRDRGSQYF
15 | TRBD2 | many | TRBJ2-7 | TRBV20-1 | TGCAGTGCTAGAGGGGCTAGCGGGGGCTCCTACGAGCAGTACTTC | CSARGASGGSYEQYF
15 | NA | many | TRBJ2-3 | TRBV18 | TGTGCCAGCTCACCAATGAGCAGGGCCACAGATACGCAGTATTTT | CASSPMSRATDTQYF
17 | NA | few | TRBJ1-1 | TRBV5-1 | TGCGCCAGCAGCTTGGTTGCAGGAGGAGGATCGTCCACTGAAGCTTTCTTT | CASSLVAGGGSSTEAFF
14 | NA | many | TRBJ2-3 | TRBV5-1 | TGCGCCAGCAGCTTGGGAGACCGCACAGATACGCAGTATTTT | CASSLGDRTDTQYF
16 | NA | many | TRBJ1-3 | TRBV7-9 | TGTGCCAGCAGCTCGGATGGGACATTATCCGGAAACACCATATATTTT | CASSSDGTLSGNTIYF
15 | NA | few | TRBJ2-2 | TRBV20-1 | TGCAGTGCCGAGGCTGGGGGGCCGAACACCGGGGAGCTGTTTTTT | CSAEAGGPNTGELFF
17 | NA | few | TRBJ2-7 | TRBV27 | TGTGCCAGCAGCTCCCACAGCCCCCGGGACGGCAACTACGAGCAGTACTTC | CASSSHSPRDGNYEQYF
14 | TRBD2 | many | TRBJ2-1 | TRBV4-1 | TGCGCCAGCAGCCCTCTAGCGGGGTACAATGAGCAGTTCTTC | CASSPLAGYNEQFF
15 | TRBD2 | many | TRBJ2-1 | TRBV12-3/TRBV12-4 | TGTGCCAGCAGACTAACTAGCGGGAGGGGAGATGAGCAGTTCTTC | CASRLTSGRGDEQFF
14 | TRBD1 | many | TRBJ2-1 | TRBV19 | TGTGCCAGTAGTATAGTAGACAGGGCAAATGAGCAGTTCTTC | CASSIVDRANEQFF
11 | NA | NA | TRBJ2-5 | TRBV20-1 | TGCAGTGTCTCGGACAGAGAGACCCAGTACTTC | CSVSDRETQYF
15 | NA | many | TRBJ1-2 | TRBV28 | TGTGCCAGCAGTCCCCCATATAGGGCTGGTTATGGCTACACCTTC | CASSPPYRAGYGYTF
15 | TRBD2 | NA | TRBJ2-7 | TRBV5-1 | TGCGCCAGCAGCTTGGAAAGTAGCGGGAGCGGCGAGCAGTACTTC | CASSLESSGSGEQYF
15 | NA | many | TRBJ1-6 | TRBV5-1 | TGCGCCAGCAGCTTGGGGCCAGGGACGGATTCACCCCTCCACTTT | CASSLGPGTDSPLHF
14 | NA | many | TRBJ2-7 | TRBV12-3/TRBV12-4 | TGTGCCAGCAGTCGAGGGACATCTTACTACGAGCAGTACTTC | CASSRGTSYYEQYF
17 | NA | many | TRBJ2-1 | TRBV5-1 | TGCGCCAGCAGCCCCGGCCCCCGGACAGTCTCCTACAATGAGCAGTTCTTC | CASSPGPRTVSYNEQFF
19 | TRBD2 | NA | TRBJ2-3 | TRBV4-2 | TGTGCCAGCAGCCAAGAATCGCAGCTAGCGGGAGTTCTTCCAGATACGCAGTATTTT | CASSQESQLAGVLPDTQYF
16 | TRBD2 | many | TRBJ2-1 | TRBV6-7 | TGTGCCAGCAGTTTCAGGACTAGCGGGAGCTTCTCGGGGAAGTTCTTC | CASSFRTSGSFSGKFF
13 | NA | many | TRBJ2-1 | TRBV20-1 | TGCAGTGCTAGGGGGTCCCACTACAATGAGCAGTTCTTC | CSARGSHYNEQFF
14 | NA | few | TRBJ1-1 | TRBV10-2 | TGCGCCAGCAGCGTTCCGGCCTCCCTCAGAGGAGCTTTCTTT | CASSVPASLRGAFF
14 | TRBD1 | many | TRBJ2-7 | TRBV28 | TGTGCCAGCATCCCCCAGGGGGCTCGTAACGAGCAGTACTTC | CASIPQGARNEQYF
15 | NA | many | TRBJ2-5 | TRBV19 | TGTGCCAGTACCGCGGATAGGGATGACGCAGAGACCCAGTACTTC | CASTADRDDAETQYF
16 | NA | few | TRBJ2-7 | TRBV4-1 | TGCGCCAGCAGCCCCCTATTGGATGGGAGCTCCTACGAGCAGTACTTC | CASSPLLDGSSYEQYF
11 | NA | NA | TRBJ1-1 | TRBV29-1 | TGCAGCGCCGGCGGGGGGACTGAAGCTTTCTTT | CSAGGGTEAFF
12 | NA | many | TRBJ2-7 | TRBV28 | TGTGCCAGCGTTGGGGGGCAGGACGAGCAGTACTTC | CASVGGQDEQYF
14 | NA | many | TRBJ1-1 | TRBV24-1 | TGTGCCACCAGTGATACTTTCAATCAGGGTGAAGCTTTCTTT | CATSDTFNQGEAFF
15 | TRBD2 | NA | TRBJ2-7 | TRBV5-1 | TGCGCCAGCAGCTTGTCTGGCGGGAGTTTCTACGAGCAGTACTTC | CASSLSGGSFYEQYF
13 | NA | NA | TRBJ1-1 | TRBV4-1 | TGCGCCAGCAGCCAGGATGCGAGGGTCGCAGCTTTCTTT | CASSQDARVAAFF
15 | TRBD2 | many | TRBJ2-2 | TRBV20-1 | TGCAGTGCTAGAGACAGCGGGAAGGACACCGGGGAGCTGTTTTTT | CSARDSGKDTGELFF
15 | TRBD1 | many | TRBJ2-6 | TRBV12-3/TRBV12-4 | TGTGCCAGCGCTGGGACAGGAACTGGGGCCAACGTCCTGACTTTC | CASAGTGTGANVLTF
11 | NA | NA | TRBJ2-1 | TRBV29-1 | TGCAGCGGCAGGGAATACAATGAGCAGTTCTTC | CSGREYNEQFF
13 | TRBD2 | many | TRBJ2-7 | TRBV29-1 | TGCAGCGTTGAAGTAGCGGGTTCCTACGAGCAGTACTTC | CSVEVAGSYEQYF
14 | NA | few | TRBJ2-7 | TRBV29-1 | TGCAGCGTGGCTCCCCTGGGCCCGAATTACGAGCAGTACTTC | CSVAPLGPNYEQYF
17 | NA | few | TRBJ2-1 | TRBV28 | TGTGCCAGCAGTTCCCCACTCCTCATTGGTGGATACAATGAGCAGTTCTTC | CASSSPLLIGGYNEQFF
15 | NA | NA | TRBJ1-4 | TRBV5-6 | TGTGCCAGCAGTTTCCGGGCCTCAACTAATGAAAAACTGTTTTTT | CASSFRASTNEKLFF
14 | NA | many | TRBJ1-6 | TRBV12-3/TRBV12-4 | TGTGCCAGCAGTTTGTTGGCGGCAGGTTCACCCCTCCACTTT | CASSLLAAGSPLHF
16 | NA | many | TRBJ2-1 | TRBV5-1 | TGCGCCAGCAGCTTGGCGGGGGAGTACTCCTACAATGAGCAGTTCTTC | CASSLAGEYSYNEQFF
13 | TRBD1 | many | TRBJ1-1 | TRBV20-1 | TGCAGTGCTACCCAGGGGGCTAACACTGAAGCTTTCTTT | CSATQGANTEAFF
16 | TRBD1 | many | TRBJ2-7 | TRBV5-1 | TGCGCCAGCGAAGAGTCCGGGACAGGGGGGCCCTACGAGCAGTACTTC | CASEESGTGGPYEQYF
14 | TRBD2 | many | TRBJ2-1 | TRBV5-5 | TGTGCCAGTTTGGGACTAGCGGGAGTGGGTGAGCAGTTCTTC | CASLGLAGVGEQFF
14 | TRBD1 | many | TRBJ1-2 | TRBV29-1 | TGCAGCGGATCGGACAGGGATGTTAACTATGGCTACACCTTC | CSGSDRDVNYGYTF
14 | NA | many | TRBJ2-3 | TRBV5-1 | TGCGCCAGCAGCTTGCCAGAAAGGGGAGATACGCAGTATTTT | CASSLPERGDTQYF
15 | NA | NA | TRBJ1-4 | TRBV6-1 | TGTGCCAGCAGCCCCGCCGGGGGGCGAGGAGAAAAACTGTTTTTT | CASSPAGGRGEKLFF
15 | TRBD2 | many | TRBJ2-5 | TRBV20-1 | TGCAGTGCTAGGTCTAGCGGGTCGGGGGGAGAGACCCAGTACTTC | CSARSSGSGGETQYF
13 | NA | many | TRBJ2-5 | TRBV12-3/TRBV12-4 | TGTGCCAGCAGTTCCAGGGGAGGGGAGACCCAGTACTTC | CASSSRGGETQYF
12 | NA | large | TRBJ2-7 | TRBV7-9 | TGTGCCAGCAGCCTAAGCTCCTACGAGCAGTACTTC | CASSLSSYEQYF
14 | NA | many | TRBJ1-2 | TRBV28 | TGTGCCAGCAGTTTATTTGGGGAAAACTATGGCTACACCTTC | CASSLFGENYGYTF
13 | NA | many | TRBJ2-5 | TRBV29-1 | TGCAGCGTTGTAGGGAAGGGGCAAGAGACCCAGTACTTC | CSVVGKGQETQYF
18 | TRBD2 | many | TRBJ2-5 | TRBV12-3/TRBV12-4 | TGTGCCAGCACCGCGGGGACTAGCGGGAGGCGATTCCAAGAGACCCAGTACTTC | CASTAGTSGRRFQETQYF
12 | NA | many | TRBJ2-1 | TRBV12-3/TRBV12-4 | TGTGCCAGCAGTTACCTTTACAATGAGCAGTTCTTC | CASSYLYNEQFF
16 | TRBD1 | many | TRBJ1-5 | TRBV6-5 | TGTGCCAGCAGTTATGGACAGGGGGCCGGCAATCAGCCCCAGCATTTT | CASSYGQGAGNQPQHF
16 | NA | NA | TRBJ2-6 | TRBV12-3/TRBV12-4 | TGTGCCAGCAGTGACGGACGGATGCCTGGGGCCAACGTCCTGACTTTC | CASSDGRMPGANVLTF
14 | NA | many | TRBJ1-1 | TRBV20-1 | TGCAGTGCTAGCAGGGGCCGGAAAAACACTGAAGCTTTCTTT | CSASRGRKNTEAFF
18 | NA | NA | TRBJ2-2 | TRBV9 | TGTGCCAGCAGCGTAGGCGGTTGGGGCGTTGGGAACACCGGGGAGCTGTTTTTT | CASSVGGWGVGNTGELFF